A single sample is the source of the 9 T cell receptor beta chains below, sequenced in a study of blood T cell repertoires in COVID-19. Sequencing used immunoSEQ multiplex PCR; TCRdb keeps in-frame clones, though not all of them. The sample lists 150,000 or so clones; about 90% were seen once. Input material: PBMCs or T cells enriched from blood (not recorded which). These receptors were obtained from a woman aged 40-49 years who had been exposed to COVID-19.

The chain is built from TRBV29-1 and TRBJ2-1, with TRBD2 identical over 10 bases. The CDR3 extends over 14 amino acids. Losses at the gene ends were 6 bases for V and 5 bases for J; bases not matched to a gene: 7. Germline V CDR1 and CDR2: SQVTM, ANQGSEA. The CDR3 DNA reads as TGCAGCGTCCCTAGCGGGAGTAAGAACAATGAGCAGTTCTTC. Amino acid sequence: CSVPSGSKNNEQFF.

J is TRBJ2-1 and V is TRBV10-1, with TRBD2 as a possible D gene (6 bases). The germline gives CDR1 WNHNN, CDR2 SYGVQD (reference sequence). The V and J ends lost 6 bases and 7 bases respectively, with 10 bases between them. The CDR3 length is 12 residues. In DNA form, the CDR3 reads TGCGCCAGCAGCCCAGGGAGGAATGAGCAGTTCTTC. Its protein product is CASSPGRNEQFF.

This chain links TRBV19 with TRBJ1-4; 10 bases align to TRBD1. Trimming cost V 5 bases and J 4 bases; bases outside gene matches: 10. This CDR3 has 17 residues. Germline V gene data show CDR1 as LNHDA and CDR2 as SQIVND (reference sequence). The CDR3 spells CASSFAGTGENNEKLFF. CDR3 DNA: TGTGCCAGTAGTTTTGCCGGGACAGGGGAAAATAATGAAAAACTGTTTTTT.

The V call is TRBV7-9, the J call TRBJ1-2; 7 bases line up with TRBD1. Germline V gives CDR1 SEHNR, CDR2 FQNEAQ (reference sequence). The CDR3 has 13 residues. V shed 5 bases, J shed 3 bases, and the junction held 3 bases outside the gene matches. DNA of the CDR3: TGTGCCAGCAGCATAACAGGGGACTATGGCTACACCTTC. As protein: CASSITGDYGYTF.

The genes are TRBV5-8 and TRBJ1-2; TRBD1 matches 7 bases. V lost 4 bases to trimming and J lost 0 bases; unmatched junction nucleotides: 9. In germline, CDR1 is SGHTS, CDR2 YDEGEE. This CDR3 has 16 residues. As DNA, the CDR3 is TGTGCCAGCAGCCAAGACGACAGGGCGGCTAACTATGGCTACACCTTC. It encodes CASSQDDRAANYGYTF.

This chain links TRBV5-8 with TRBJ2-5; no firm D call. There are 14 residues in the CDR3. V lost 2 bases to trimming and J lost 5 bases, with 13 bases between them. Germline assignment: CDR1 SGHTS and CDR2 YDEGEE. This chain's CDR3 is CASSFQVVRETQYF. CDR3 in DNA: TGTGCCAGCAGCTTTCAGGTGGTCCGTGAGACCCAGTACTTC.

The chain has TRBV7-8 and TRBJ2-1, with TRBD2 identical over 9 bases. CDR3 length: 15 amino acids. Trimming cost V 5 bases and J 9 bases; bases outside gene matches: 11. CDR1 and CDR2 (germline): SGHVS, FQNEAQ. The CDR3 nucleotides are TGTGCCAGCAGCCCTCCGGCGGGGGGGCCGATTGAGCAGTTCTTC. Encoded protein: CASSPPAGGPIEQFF. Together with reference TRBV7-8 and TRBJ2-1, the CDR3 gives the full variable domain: GAGVSQSPRYKVAKRGQDVALRCDPISGHVSLFWYQQALGQGPEFLTYFQNEAQLDKSGLPSDRFFAERPEGSVSTLKIQRTQQEDSAVYLCASSPPAGGPIEQFFGPGTRLTVL.

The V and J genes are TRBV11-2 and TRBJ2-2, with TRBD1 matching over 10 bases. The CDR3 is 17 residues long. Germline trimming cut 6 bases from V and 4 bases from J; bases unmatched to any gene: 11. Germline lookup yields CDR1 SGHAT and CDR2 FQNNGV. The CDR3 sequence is CASRLTGGNLVTGELFF. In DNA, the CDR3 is TGTGCCAGCAGGTTGACAGGGGGCAATCTAGTCACCGGGGAGCTGTTTTTT.

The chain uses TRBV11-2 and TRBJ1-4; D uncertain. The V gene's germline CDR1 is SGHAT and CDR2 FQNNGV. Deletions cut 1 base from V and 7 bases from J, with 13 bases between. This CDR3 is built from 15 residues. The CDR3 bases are TGTGCCAGCAGCTTAGCGGGAGGGCGCGGTGAAAAACTGTTTTTT. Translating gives CASSLAGGRGEKLFF.